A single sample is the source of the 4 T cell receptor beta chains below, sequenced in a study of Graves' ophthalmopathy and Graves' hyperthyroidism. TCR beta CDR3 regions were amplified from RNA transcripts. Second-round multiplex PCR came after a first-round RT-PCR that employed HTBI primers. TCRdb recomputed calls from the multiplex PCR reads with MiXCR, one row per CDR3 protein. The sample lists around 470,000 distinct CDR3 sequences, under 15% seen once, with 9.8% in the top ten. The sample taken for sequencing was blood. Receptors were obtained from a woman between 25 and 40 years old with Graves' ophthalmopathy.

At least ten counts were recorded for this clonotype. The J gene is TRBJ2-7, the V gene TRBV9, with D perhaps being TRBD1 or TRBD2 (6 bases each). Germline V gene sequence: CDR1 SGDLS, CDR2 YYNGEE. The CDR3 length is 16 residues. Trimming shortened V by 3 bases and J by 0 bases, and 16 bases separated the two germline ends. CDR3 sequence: CASSEGPGATSYEQYF. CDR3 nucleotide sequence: TGTGCCAGCAGCGAGGGGCCGGGGGCCACCTCCTACGAGCAGTACTTC. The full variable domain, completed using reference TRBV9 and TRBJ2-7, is DSGVTQTPKHLITATGQRVTLRCSPRSGDLSVYWYQQSLDQGLQFLIQYYNGEERAKGNILERFSAQQFPDLHSELNLSSLELGDSALYFCASSEGPGATSYEQYFGPGTRLTVT.

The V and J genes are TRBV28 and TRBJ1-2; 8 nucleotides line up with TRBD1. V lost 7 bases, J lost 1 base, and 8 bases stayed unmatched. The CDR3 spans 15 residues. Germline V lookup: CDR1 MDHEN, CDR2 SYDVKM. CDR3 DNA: TGTGCCAGCAATTCAGGGGGCGCGATTAACTATGGCTACACCTTC. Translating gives CASNSGGAINYGYTF.

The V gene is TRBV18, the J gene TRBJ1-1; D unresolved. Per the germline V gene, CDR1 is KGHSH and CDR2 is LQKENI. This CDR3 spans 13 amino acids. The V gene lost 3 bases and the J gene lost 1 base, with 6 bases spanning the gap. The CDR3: CASSPLKNTEAFF. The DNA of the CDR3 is TGTGCCAGCTCACCCCTGAAGAACACTGAAGCTTTCTTT.

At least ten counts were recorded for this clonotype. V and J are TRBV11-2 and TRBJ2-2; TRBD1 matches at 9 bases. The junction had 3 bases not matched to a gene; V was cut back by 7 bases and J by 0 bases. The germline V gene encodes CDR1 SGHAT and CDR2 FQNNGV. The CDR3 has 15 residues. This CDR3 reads CASKRTGANTGELFF. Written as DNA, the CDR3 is TGTGCCAGCAAACGGACAGGGGCGAACACCGGGGAGCTGTTTTTT.